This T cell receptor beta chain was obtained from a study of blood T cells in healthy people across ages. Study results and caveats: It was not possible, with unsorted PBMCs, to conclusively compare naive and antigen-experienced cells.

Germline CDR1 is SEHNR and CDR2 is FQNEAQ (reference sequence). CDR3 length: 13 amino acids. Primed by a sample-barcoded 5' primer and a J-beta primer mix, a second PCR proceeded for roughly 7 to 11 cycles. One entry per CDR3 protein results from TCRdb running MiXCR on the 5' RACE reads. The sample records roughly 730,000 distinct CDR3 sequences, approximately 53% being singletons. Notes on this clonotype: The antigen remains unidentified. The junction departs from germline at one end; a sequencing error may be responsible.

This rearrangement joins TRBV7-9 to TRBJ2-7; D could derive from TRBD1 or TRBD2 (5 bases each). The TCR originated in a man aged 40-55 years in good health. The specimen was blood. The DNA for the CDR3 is TGTGCCGTACGCAGGGAGAGCTCCGACGAGCAGTACTTC. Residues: CAVRRESSDEQYF.